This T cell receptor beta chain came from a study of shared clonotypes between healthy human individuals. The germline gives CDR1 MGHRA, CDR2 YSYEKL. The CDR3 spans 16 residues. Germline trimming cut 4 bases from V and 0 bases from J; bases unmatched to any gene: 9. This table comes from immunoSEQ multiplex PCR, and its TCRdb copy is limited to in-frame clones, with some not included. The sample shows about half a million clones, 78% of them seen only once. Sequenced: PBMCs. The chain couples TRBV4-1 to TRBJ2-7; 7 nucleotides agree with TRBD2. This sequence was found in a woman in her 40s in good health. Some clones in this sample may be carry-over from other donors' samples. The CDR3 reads CASSLEVAGLSYEQYF. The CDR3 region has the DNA TGCGCCAGCAGCCTCGAGGTAGCGGGCCTCTCCTACGAGCAGTACTTC.